The 16 T cell receptor beta chains presented below share a single source sample, sequenced in a study of regulatory T cells in long-lasting Graves disease. Arm-PCR of CDR3 regions and iRepertoire HTBI primers were the basis on which TCR beta libraries were built. TCRdb fed the multiplex PCR reads into MiXCR, producing one record per CDR3 protein. This sample carries 350,000 to 450,000 distinct CDR3 sequences, around 21% of them seen once, and the ten largest clones take more than 20%. Time point of the sample: persistent/refractory GD, antithyroid drugs over 5 years with positive TRAb. RNA from PBMCs was the source of the TCR library. Sequencing used peripheral blood mononuclear cells (PBMCs), obtained when the disease was refractory, from a patient treated with antithyroid drugs. These receptors were collected from a female donor with Graves disease.

Comments on this clonotype: This sequence may be a read error, since a much larger clone differs from it by one base. The chain combines TRBV6-5 with TRBJ2-7, with unresolved D. Germline V gene lookup returns CDR1 MNHEY and CDR2 SVGAGI. The CDR3 is 14 amino acids. Trimming took off 1 base at V and 3 bases at J, with 10 bases between the two ends. The CDR3 DNA reads TGTGCCAGCAGTTACTATGGAAGTGACTACGAGCAGTACTTC. The encoded protein is CASSYYGSDYEQYF.

The V and J genes are TRBV5-1 and TRBJ1-1; the D gene is possibly TRBD1 (6 bases). The germline CDR1 and CDR2 sequences are SGHRS and YFSETQ. V was trimmed by 0 bases and J by 1 base, leaving 13 bases between them. The CDR3 totals 16 residues. This CDR3 reads CASSLETGIENTEAFF. The CDR3 nucleotides are TGCGCCAGCAGCTTGGAAACAGGGATTGAGAACACTGAAGCTTTCTTT.

Worth noting for this clonotype: Possible read error: a much larger clone is one base away. This sequence joins TRBV30 and TRBJ2-7, with a weak D call TRBD2 (6 bases). The V gene's germline CDR1 is GTSNPN and CDR2 SVGIG (reference sequence). There are 13 residues in the CDR3. CDR3 DNA sequence: TGTGCCTGGGTTCTCCGGGAGTCCTACGGGCAGTACTTC. Translating gives CAWVLRESYGQYF.

This clonotype turned up a few times. The V call is TRBV6-5, the J call TRBJ2-4, with D tentatively TRBD2 (6 bases). CDR1 is MNHEY, CDR2 SVGAGI, per germline. CDR3 length: 18 amino acids. Trimming removed 4 bases at V and 1 base at J, with 20 bases between. This CDR3 reads CASSSRDFSTTAKNIQYF. The CDR3 nucleotides are TGTGCCAGCAGTTCCCGGGACTTCAGCACCACTGCCAAAAACATTCAGTACTTC.

Only a few counts were recorded for this clonotype. This chain joins TRBV9 and TRBJ2-5; D is unresolved. The CDR3 spans 14 residues. Deletions cut 3 bases from V and 5 bases from J, with 14 bases between. The V gene's germline CDR1 is SGDLS and CDR2 YYNGEE. CDR3 amino acids: CASSASNQGETQYF. CDR3 nucleotide sequence: TGTGCCAGCAGCGCCTCCAATCAAGGGGAGACCCAGTACTTC.

A few counts support this clonotype. This chain connects TRBV30 to TRBJ2-5; 12 bases are shared with TRBD2. Germline lookup yields CDR1 GTSNPN and CDR2 SVGIG (reference sequence). This CDR3 is built from 16 residues. V lost 3 bases and J lost 5; bases outside the gene matches: 10. The CDR3 is CAWRRGTSGRWETQYF. CDR3 in DNA: TGTGCCTGGAGGCGGGGAACTAGCGGGAGGTGGGAGACCCAGTACTTC.

V is TRBV4-3 and J is TRBJ2-7; possible D gene TRBD1, 5 bases. This CDR3 region has 15 residues. Germline CDR1 reads LGHNA; CDR2 reads YSLEER. The V end was cut by 0 bases, the J end by 6 bases, with 15 bases between. The chain's CDR3 is CASSQDAHWGSEQYF. The CDR3 DNA is TGCGCCAGCAGCCAAGACGCACATTGGGGCTCCGAGCAGTACTTC.

The chain has TRBV15 and TRBJ1-3, with 7 bases lining up with TRBD1. This CDR3 has 15 amino acids. V shed 1 base and J 0 bases; nucleotides not matched to a gene: 0. Germline V gene sequence: CDR1 LNHNV, CDR2 YYDKDF (reference sequence). The CDR3 coding sequence is TGTGCCACCAGCAGAGCAGGGGGCTCTGGAAACACCATATATTTT. Protein sequence: CATSRAGGSGNTIYF.

Ten or more counts support this clonotype. The chain joins TRBV12-3 or TRBV12-4 to TRBJ2-7; TRBD1 matches at 7 bases. Trimming at V came to 6 bases and at J to 2 bases, leaving 7 bases not matched to a gene. This CDR3 has 14 amino acids. In nucleotides, the CDR3 is TGTGCCAGCAGCCGGGACAGTCTGGCCTACGAGCAGTACTTC. This gives the protein CASSRDSLAYEQYF.

This clonotype was picked up a small number of times. The chain employs TRBV15 and TRBJ1-1; 7 bases fit TRBD1. The CDR3 consists of 16 residues. CDR1 LNHNV and CDR2 YYDKDF come from the germline V gene (reference sequence). The J segment lost 0 bases and the V segment lost 4 bases, leaving 8 bases of the junction unmatched. The DNA of the CDR3 is TGTGCCACCAGCACAATAAACAGGGGACTGAACACTGAAGCTTTCTTT. The encoded protein is CATSTINRGLNTEAFF.

The chain combines TRBV30 with TRBJ2-7; 9 positions match TRBD2. The CDR3 runs to 13 residues. J lost 4 bases, V lost 5 bases, and 6 bases had no gene match. Per the germline V gene, CDR1 is GTSNPN and CDR2 is SVGIG (reference sequence). DNA of the CDR3: TGTGCCTGGGCTAGCGGGACACCTTACGAGCAGTACTTC. This translates into CAWASGTPYEQYF.

Ten or more counts support this clonotype. The genes are TRBV7-2 and TRBJ2-7; 7 bases are shared with TRBD1. CDR3 length: 13 residues. V gave up 6 bases and J gave up 2 bases; unmatched junction bases: 4. Germline V gives CDR1 SGHTA, CDR2 FQGNSA. For the CDR3, the DNA is TGTGCCAGCAGGTGGGACAGCGCCTACGAGCAGTACTTC. This sequence encodes CASRWDSAYEQYF.

This clonotype was recorded at least ten times. The V call is TRBV2, the J call TRBJ1-3; perhaps TRBD1 as D (5 bases). This CDR3 comprises 16 residues. CDR1 is SNHLY, CDR2 FYNNEI, per germline. The ends were cut back, 6 bases at V and 0 bases at J, with 15 bases in the middle. The CDR3 reads CASRERGSGSGNTIYF. In nucleotides, the CDR3 is TGTGCCAGCAGGGAAAGGGGCTCAGGCTCTGGAAACACCATATATTTT. Combining the CDR3 with reference TRBV2 and TRBJ1-3 gives the whole variable domain EPEVTQTPSHQVTQMGQEVILRCVPISNHLYFYWYRQILGQKVEFLVSFYNNEISEKSEIFDDQFSVERPDGSNFTLKIRSTKLEDSAMYFCASRERGSGSGNTIYFGEGSWLTVV.

The sample holds a few counts of this clonotype. The chain links TRBV20-1 to TRBJ1-2; D might be TRBD1 (5 bases). The length of the CDR3 is 13 residues. From germline, CDR1 is DFQATT and CDR2 SNEGSKA (reference sequence). Deletions cut 5 bases from V and 2 bases from J, with 12 bases between. The CDR3 reads CSAFGHVNYGYTF. CDR3 DNA sequence: TGCAGTGCTTTTGGACACGTCAACTATGGCTACACCTTC.

The rearrangement links TRBV19 to TRBJ1-4; a possible D gene is TRBD1 (5 bases). This CDR3 has 15 amino acids. V was pared by 10 bases and J by 2 bases, with 17 bases between. Germline V gene data show CDR1 as LNHDA and CDR2 as SQIVND (reference sequence). The CDR3 loop is CATRSGGATNEKLFF. The CDR3, as DNA: TGTGCCACCCGATCCGGGGGAGCGACTAATGAAAAACTGTTTTTT.

This clonotype has a single count. The J gene is TRBJ2-2, the V gene TRBV7-3; D perhaps matches TRBD2 (6 bases). The CDR3 runs to 15 residues. Trimming took 2 bases from V and 3 from J, leaving 10 bases between them. Germline assignment: CDR1 SGHTA and CDR2 FQGTGA. CDR3 sequence: CASSLEAGYTGELFF. As DNA, the CDR3 is TGTGCCAGCAGCTTAGAGGCGGGATACACCGGGGAGCTGTTTTTT.